Presented here are 18 T cell receptor beta chains from one specimen sequenced in a study of blood T cell repertoires in COVID-19. Clones were read by immunoSEQ multiplex PCR, and TCRdb kept only the in-frame ones, dropping some. The sample holds a few hundred thousand clones, around 83% seen once. What was sequenced was PBMCs or T cells enriched from blood (not recorded which). These receptors all come from a woman aged 40 to 50 with acute COVID-19.

The chain joins TRBV11-2 to TRBJ2-1; 8 nucleotides line up with TRBD1. Per the germline V gene, CDR1 is SGHAT and CDR2 is FQNNGV. With 6 bases clipped from V and 6 bases from J, the junction kept 10 bases outside the gene matches. The CDR3 sequence is 15 residues long. The CDR3 loop reads CASSPGQGPFNEQFF. The CDR3 bases are TGTGCCAGCAGTCCAGGACAGGGTCCCTTCAATGAGCAGTTCTTC.

The chain joins TRBV28 to TRBJ2-5, with D perhaps TRBD2 (7 bases). The V and J ends lost 6 bases and 3 bases respectively, with 17 bases between them. Germline-derived CDR1 and CDR2 are MDHEN and SYDVKM. This CDR3 comprises 15 residues. The CDR3 protein is CASRGWGGAEETQYF. Here the CDR3 DNA reads TGTGCCAGCAGGGGATGGGGGGGCGCGGAAGAGACCCAGTACTTC. Full variable domain (missing parts from reference TRBV28 and TRBJ2-5): DVKVTQSSRYLVKRTGEKVFLECVQDMDHENMFWYRQDPGLGLRLIYFSYDVKMKEKGDIPEGYSVSREKKERFSLILESASTNQTSMYLCASRGWGGAEETQYFGPGTRLLVL.

This chain links TRBV14 with TRBJ1-2; 8 bases are shared with TRBD1. This CDR3 is 17 amino acids long. J gave up 5 bases and V 6 bases, and 17 bases lay outside the gene matches. Germline assignment: CDR1 SGHDN and CDR2 FVKESK. CDR3 DNA sequence: TGTGCCAGCAGTCCCAAACGGACAGGGCTGGGGATGTATGGCTACACCTTC. Amino acid sequence: CASSPKRTGLGMYGYTF.

This CDR3 is CASSQGTTEAFF. The CDR3 DNA sequence: TGCGCCAGCAGCCAGGGGACCACTGAAGCTTTCTTT. This sequence joins TRBV10-2 and TRBJ1-1, with D possibly being TRBD1 (6 bases). V was clipped by 6 bases and J by 4 bases, with 9 bases between them. The length of the CDR3 is 12 residues. Germline V CDR1 and CDR2: WSHSY, SAAADI.

The chain uses TRBV29-1 and TRBJ1-6; TRBD1 matches 8 bases. Germline V gene sequence: CDR1 SQVTM, CDR2 ANQGSEA. The CDR3 has 12 amino acids. Trimming removed 7 bases from V and 9 bases from J; junction bases left unmatched: 5. CDR3 region: CSGTGPASPLHF. In DNA form, the CDR3 reads TGCAGCGGGACAGGGCCAGCTTCACCCCTCCACTTT.

This clone showed up many times. The chain uses TRBV24-1 and TRBJ2-1; 8 bases are a match to TRBD2. With 9 bases clipped from V and 5 bases from J, the junction kept 14 bases outside the gene matches. The CDR3 has 16 amino acids. Germline loops: CDR1 KGHDR, CDR2 SFDVKD. The CDR3, as DNA: TGTGCCACCTTCCCTAGCGGGCAAAGGCACGACAATGAGCAGTTCTTC. Translating gives CATFPSGQRHDNEQFF.

J is TRBJ1-3 and V is TRBV2; D call uncertain. The V end was cut by 5 bases, the J end by 0 bases, with 8 bases between. In germline, CDR1 is SNHLY, CDR2 FYNNEI. The CDR3 has 14 amino acids. The CDR3 coding sequence is TGTGCCAGCAGTACCGAGGCCTCTGGAAACACCATATATTTT. This sequence encodes CASSTEASGNTIYF. Variable domain in full (rest from reference TRBV2 and TRBJ1-3): EPEVTQTPSHQVTQMGQEVILRCVPISNHLYFYWYRQILGQKVEFLVSFYNNEISEKSEIFDDQFSVERPDGSNFTLKIRSTKLEDSAMYFCASSTEASGNTIYFGEGSWLTVV.

This clone is a singleton in its sample. The CDR3 nucleotides are TGTGCCAGCAGCCCAACAGGGGGCGGTAATCAGCCCCAGCATTTT. Amino acid sequence: CASSPTGGGNQPQHF. The gene calls are TRBV7-9 and TRBJ1-5, with TRBD1 matching over 9 bases. With V trimmed by 5 bases and J by 4 bases, 6 bases remained unmatched. The CDR3 loop spans 15 amino acids. CDR1 SEHNR and CDR2 FQNEAQ come from the germline V gene (reference sequence).

The chain is built from TRBV5-5 and TRBJ1-5; 7 nucleotides line up with TRBD1. Germline V gene data show CDR1 as SGHKS and CDR2 as YYEKEE (reference sequence). V shed 7 bases, J shed 2 bases, and the junction held 6 bases outside the gene matches. This CDR3 comprises 14 residues. CDR3 loop: CASSGTEGNQPQHF. CDR3 sequence (DNA): TGTGCCAGCTCCGGGACAGAAGGCAATCAGCCCCAGCATTTT.

The chain is built from TRBV27 and TRBJ2-1; the D is unclear. V dropped 10 bases and J dropped 9 bases, with 16 bases sitting between them. The CDR3 runs to 12 residues. Per the germline V gene, CDR1 is MNHEY and CDR2 is SMNVEV (reference sequence). The CDR3 sequence: CATAVGVSEQFF. The DNA of the CDR3 is TGTGCCACCGCAGTAGGAGTAAGTGAGCAGTTCTTC.

There are many counts of this clone. The chain has TRBV19 and TRBJ2-2; 7 bases agree with TRBD1. The CDR3 spans 13 residues. CDR1 LNHDA and CDR2 SQIVND come from the germline V gene (reference sequence). The ends lost 6 bases at V and 6 bases at J; junction bases unmatched: 4. The CDR3 DNA reads as TGTGCCAGTAGCAGACAGGGCCCCGGGGAGCTGTTTTTT. It specifies CASSRQGPGELFF.

This chain joins TRBV7-2 and TRBJ1-1; a possible D gene is TRBD1 (6 bases). The CDR3 is made up of 14 amino acids. V shed 5 bases and J shed 4 bases, with 14 bases lying between them. Germline CDR1 and CDR2: SGHTA and FQGNSA. This CDR3 is CASSNQGYGTEAFF. CDR3 DNA: TGTGCCAGCAGCAACCAGGGGTATGGCACTGAAGCTTTCTTT.

The chain uses TRBV2 and TRBJ1-1, with 8 bases identical to TRBD1. Germline CDR1 reads SNHLY; CDR2 reads FYNNEI. The CDR3 covers 14 residues. Unmatched junction bases numbered 2, after V lost 4 bases and J lost 1 base. CDR3 region: CASSGDRRNTEAFF. The CDR3 DNA reads TGTGCCAGCAGTGGGGACAGGCGGAACACTGAAGCTTTCTTT.

This clone was seen a handful of times. The chain employs TRBV7-9 and TRBJ1-2; D possibly corresponds to TRBD1 (6 bases). CDR1 and CDR2 from the germline V gene are SEHNR and FQNEAQ (reference sequence). This CDR3 has 15 residues. V lost 10 bases and J lost 1, with 19 bases in between. In DNA form, the CDR3 reads TGTGCCATCCCCCTTCCAGGACAGATTAACTATGGCTACACCTTC. This encodes CAIPLPGQINYGYTF.

The count of this clone is one. The chain links TRBV6-2 or TRBV6-3 to TRBJ2-3; TRBD2 might be the D (5 bases). In germline, CDR1 is MNHEY, CDR2 SVGEGT. There are 12 residues in the CDR3. V was shortened by 6 bases and J by 11 bases, with 15 bases between the two germline ends. CDR3 residues: CASSRAASKQYF. Written as DNA, the CDR3 is TGTGCCAGCAGCAGAGCGGCATCAAAGCAGTATTTT.

The gene calls are TRBV4-2 and TRBJ2-7; TRBD2 agrees at 11 bases. CDR1 is LGHNA and CDR2 is YNFKEQ in the germline V gene. V shed 4 bases, J shed 5 bases, and the junction held 13 bases outside the gene matches. The CDR3 totals 17 residues. The chain's CDR3 is CASSPSEIAGGRNEQYF. CDR3 DNA: TGTGCCAGCAGCCCATCCGAAATAGCGGGAGGGAGGAACGAGCAGTACTTC.

This clone was counted once. The CDR3 DNA reads as TGTGCCAGCAATCACTCGGACAGTCAGCTCTATGGCTACACCTTC. It yields the protein CASNHSDSQLYGYTF. The gene calls are TRBV27 and TRBJ1-2, with a tentative D call TRBD1 (6 bases). Germline CDR1 reads MNHEY; CDR2 reads SMNVEV (reference sequence). This CDR3 is 15 amino acids long. V gave up 7 bases and J gave up 4 bases, with 19 bases separating them.

This chain joins TRBV28 and TRBJ2-7; 7 bases agree with TRBD1. This CDR3 is built from 17 residues. Germline V CDR1 and CDR2: MDHEN, SYDVKM. With 3 bases clipped from V and 2 bases from J, the junction kept 13 bases outside the gene matches. CDR3 sequence: CASSLFIKGANTYEQYF. The CDR3 DNA is TGTGCCAGCAGTTTGTTCATTAAGGGGGCGAACACCTACGAGCAGTACTTC.